Below, 15 T cell receptor beta chains from the same sample are listed, as sequenced in a study of neoadjuvant anti-PD-1 for oral cavity cancer (dated by TCRdb to the early 2020s). Read against the paper, the sample's time point label means: after neoadjuvant nivolumab, at surgical resection. Library method: the immunoSEQ multiplex PCR assay. The table was pulled from immuneACCESS by TCRdb, which kept in-frame rearrangements only. Such tables lose some clones; where checked, under half of the loss comes from unresolved V genes, and the rest has no known cause. Here the sample has about 13,000 clones; around 70% occur a single time. The ten largest make up approximately 2.9% of the sample. The sample here was PBMCs, taken after nivolumab (anti-PD-1) treatment. These receptor sequences come from a person between 40 and 79 years old with oral cavity squamous cell carcinoma.

V usage is TRBV5-1 and J usage is TRBJ2-2; D remains unclear. Trimming left V 0 bases short and J 2 bases short, with 11 bases between. Germline loops: CDR1 SGHRS, CDR2 YFSETQ. CDR3 length: 16 amino acids. The CDR3 reads CASSLAGYLNTGELFF. The DNA for the CDR3 is TGCGCCAGCAGCTTGGCTGGATACCTAAACACCGGGGAGCTGTTTTTT.

The rearrangement uses TRBV6-1 and TRBJ1-5, with D possibly being TRBD1 (6 bases). The CDR3 spans 14 residues. Trimming shortened V by 4 bases and J by 7 bases, and 14 bases separated the two germline ends. CDR1 is MNHNS and CDR2 is SASEGT in the germline V gene. CDR3 sequence reads: CASSGRTGNQPQHF. Here the CDR3 DNA reads TGTGCCAGCAGTGGTCGAACAGGGAACCAGCCCCAGCATTTT.

The rearrangement uses TRBV6-5 and TRBJ2-3; tentative D call: TRBD1 (6 bases). The V end lost 10 bases, the J end lost 2 bases, and 19 bases lay between the germline ends. Looked up from germline, CDR1 is MNHEY and CDR2 is SVGAGI. CDR3 length equals 15 residues. The CDR3 coding sequence is TGTGCCACCCAGGGGCTCCGGGACAACACAGATACGCAGTATTTT. Protein product: CATQGLRDNTDTQYF.

This clone was counted a single time. The chain is built from TRBV19 and TRBJ2-7; D unresolved. Trimming took 11 bases from V and 1 from J, leaving 3 bases between them. The CDR3 contains 9 residues. Germline V gene lookup returns CDR1 LNHDA and CDR2 SQIVND (reference sequence). CDR3 in amino acids: CAGSYEQYF. The CDR3 bases are TGTGCCGGTTCCTACGAGCAGTACTTC.

V gene TRBV7-9 combines with J gene TRBJ2-3, with 9 bases identical to TRBD2. V lost 3 bases and J lost 3; bases outside the gene matches: 4. This CDR3 is 15 amino acids long. Germline assignment: CDR1 SEHNR and CDR2 FQNEAQ (reference sequence). The CDR3 here is CASSFGTSLTDTQYF. For the CDR3, the DNA is TGTGCCAGCAGCTTCGGGACTAGCCTAACAGATACGCAGTATTTT.

The chain joins TRBV28 to TRBJ2-5; D may be TRBD2 (6 bases). The CDR3 runs 13 residues. Trimming stripped 3 bases from V and 4 bases from J, with 9 bases between. CDR1 is MDHEN, CDR2 SYDVKM, per germline. CDR3 sequence reads: CASSLEGPETQYF. CDR3 sequence (DNA): TGTGCCAGCAGTTTGGAGGGGCCAGAGACCCAGTACTTC.

The chain uses TRBV6-1 and TRBJ2-1, with D maybe TRBD2 (6 bases). The germline V gene has CDR1 MNHNS and CDR2 SASEGT. CDR3 length equals 15 residues. Trimming shortened V by 6 bases and J by 8 bases, and 20 bases separated the two germline ends. CDR3 in amino acids: CASRGRGISSDEQFF. As DNA, the CDR3 is TGTGCCAGCAGGGGGCGCGGGATCTCGTCCGATGAGCAGTTCTTC.

The V call is TRBV5-1, the J call TRBJ2-7; TRBD2 agrees at 7 bases. Germline CDR1 SGHRS, CDR2 YFSETQ. Unmatched junction bases numbered 5, after V lost 2 bases and J lost 0 bases. This CDR3 has 15 residues. CDR3: CASSLNGGTSYEQYF. The CDR3 DNA is TGCGCCAGCAGCTTAAACGGGGGGACCTCCTACGAGCAGTACTTC.

The genes are TRBV7-6 and TRBJ2-5; D is possibly TRBD1 (6 bases). V lost 0 bases and J lost 4, with 9 bases in between. The length of the CDR3 is 14 residues. The germline gives CDR1 SGHVS, CDR2 FNYEAQ. The CDR3 DNA sequence: TGTGCCAGCAGCTTAGCGACAGGCAGAGAGACCCAGTACTTC. The encoded protein is CASSLATGRETQYF.

V usage is TRBV6-5 and J usage is TRBJ1-3; maybe TRBD1 (5 bases). CDR3 size: 15 residues. Germline CDR1 reads MNHEY; CDR2 reads SVGAGI. V gave up 5 bases and J gave up 0 bases, with 11 bases separating them. The CDR3: CASSRAGPSGNTIYF. The CDR3 DNA reads TGTGCCAGCAGTCGGGCGGGGCCCTCTGGAAACACCATATATTTT.

The chain joins TRBV7-8 to TRBJ1-5; TRBD1 agrees at 8 bases. There are 14 residues in the CDR3. Germline V lookup: CDR1 SGHVS, CDR2 FQNEAQ. V lost 4 bases, J lost 3 bases, and 2 bases stayed unmatched. Here the CDR3 reads CASSWDRYNQPQHF. The CDR3 coding sequence is TGTGCCAGCAGCTGGGACAGGTACAATCAGCCCCAGCATTTT.

The V call is TRBV27, the J call TRBJ1-2; tentative D call: TRBD1 (6 bases). Trimming removed 2 bases at V and 6 bases at J, with 16 bases between. There are 15 residues in the CDR3. CDR1 is MNHEY and CDR2 is SMNVEV in the germline V gene (reference sequence). The CDR3 DNA reads as TGTGCCAGCAGTTTAGACCAGGGGACACAGGATGGCTACACCTTC. This codes for CASSLDQGTQDGYTF.

The V call is TRBV29-1, the J call TRBJ2-7; 12 positions agree with TRBD1. With V trimmed by 7 bases and J by 4 bases, 5 bases remained unmatched. The CDR3 runs to 13 residues. Germline values: CDR1 SQVTM, CDR2 ANQGSEA. CDR3 sequence reads: CSAGQGAGYEQYF. Written as DNA, the CDR3 is TGCAGCGCGGGACAGGGGGCTGGGTACGAGCAGTACTTC.

J is TRBJ1-5 and V is TRBV6-6; no firm D call. V was trimmed by 7 bases and J by 3 bases, leaving 16 bases between them. Germline loops: CDR1 MNHNY, CDR2 SVGAGI (reference sequence). The CDR3 totals 15 residues. CDR3 coding DNA: TGTGCCAGCACCCGGATGCGGTCCTCCAATCAGCCCCAGCATTTT. This gives the protein CASTRMRSSNQPQHF.

V gene TRBV15 combines with J gene TRBJ2-3; 12 bases fit TRBD2. Germline V CDR1 and CDR2: LNHNV, YYDKDF (reference sequence). V trimming: 1 base; J trimming: 5 bases; junction bases outside the gene matches: 7. This CDR3 spans 17 amino acids. As DNA, the CDR3 is TGTGCCACCAGCAGAGGAAGTGAGGGACTAGCGGGAGATACGCAGTATTTT. Protein sequence: CATSRGSEGLAGDTQYF.